This TCR beta chain was sequenced in a study of neurological immune-mediated disorders. Findings and caveats of the study: HTLV-1-associated myelopathy led in TCR clonal expansion, while multiple sclerosis ranked lowest, below healthy controls.

TCRdb analysed the 5' RACE reads with MiXCR anew, one entry per CDR3 protein. The top ten clones hold about 1.7% of a sample with more than 70,000 distinct CDR3 sequences, 9% to 12% of them seen once. This clonotype was counted at least ten times. What it recognizes is unknown. Unsorted libraries were prepared from 2 million PBMCs held at -80 C. The germline V gene encodes CDR1 MDHEN and CDR2 SYDVKM. The CDR3 runs 16 residues. Trimming cost V 3 bases and J 5 bases; bases outside gene matches: 12. The sample taken for sequencing was PBMCs. V usage is TRBV28 and J usage is TRBJ2-5; TRBD2 aligns across 7 bases. This TCR derives from a man aged 35 to 55 in good health. CDR3 residues: CASSLGGGVSAETQYF. DNA of the CDR3: TGTGCCAGCAGTTTGGGCGGGGGTGTCTCTGCGGAGACCCAGTACTTC.